This T cell receptor (beta chain) was sequenced in a study of T cell repertoires in ileal Crohn's disease. Study background: Median disease duration was approximately 8 years; less than 45% smoked at surgery. About half of patients got postoperative therapy: roughly 12 thiopurines, 18 anti-TNF. Findings and limits, study-wide: Clonality above 26.8% at surgery always came with endoscopic recurrence.

Per the germline V gene, CDR1 is SGDLS and CDR2 is YYNGEE. This CDR3 has 14 amino acids. With 0 bases removed from V and 4 bases from J, the gap between germline ends came to 11 bases. TCRdb keeps only in-frame clones here, not all; method: immunoSEQ multiplex PCR. The profile shows approximately 9,000 clones, around 78% of them singletons. This clone was detected only a few times. The antigen remains unidentified. Sequenced input: ileal tissue. The sequence was collected from an adult with Crohn's disease. V is TRBV9 and J is TRBJ2-7; no clear D. The CDR3 region is CASSVGAEFYEQYF. CDR3 DNA sequence: TGTGCCAGCAGCGTAGGGGCAGAGTTTTACGAGCAGTACTTC.